The present T cell receptor (beta chain) was sequenced within a study of T cell responses to AZD1222 COVID-19 vaccine. This CDR3 spans 15 amino acids. Germline values: CDR1 LGHDT, CDR2 YNNKEL (reference sequence). V dropped 4 bases and J dropped 3 bases, with 13 bases sitting between them. Study outcomes and limitations: Nearly half of spike-specific TCRs reportedly go after variant regions that carry no mutations.

Of note for this clone: Its antigen remains unknown.

Clones were sequenced by immunoSEQ multiplex PCR, and TCRdb holds only the in-frame ones, with some missing. The sample has roughly 49,000 clones, more than 60% seen once. This chain uses TRBV3-1 (or the pseudogene TRBV3-2) with TRBJ1-5; D gene unclear. The TCR sequence derives from an adult in good health. Sample: peripheral blood, taken on day 0 of MenACWY control vaccination. The CDR3 coding sequence is TGTGCCAGCAGCCCGACCGGGCGGTTCAATCAGCCCCAGCATTTT. It specifies CASSPTGRFNQPQHF.